This T cell receptor beta chain was recovered during a study of shared clonotypes between healthy human individuals. Study summary: Donor composition was two women and three men, aged 18 to 49. Study findings and constraints: Rarefaction revealed incomplete sorted-subset sequencing despite large depth. Larger estimated richness was generally seen in naive subsets than in memory subsets.

Both subsets, CD45RA+ naive and CD45RA-negative memory, were split from the CD4+ cells. The CDR3 runs 15 residues. Germline V gene sequence: CDR1 MNHNY, CDR2 SVGAGI (reference sequence). Trimming removed 8 bases from V and 7 bases from J; junction bases left unmatched: 12. With regard to this clone: Antigen specificity is unknown.

The method was immunoSEQ multiplex PCR; TCRdb's version includes in-frame clones alone and lacks a portion of them. Of over a million clones detected, around 82% appear once; the ten largest clones hold under 0.6%. Sequencing was performed on memory CD4+ T cells from PBMCs. Subset of the sample: CD45RA-negative fraction. The receptor's source is a man in his late teens or twenties in good health. Some clones in this sample may be carry-over from other donors' samples. The chain uses TRBV6-6 and TRBJ2-1, with 9 bases that match TRBD2. In nucleotides, the CDR3 is TGTGCCAGCGCAGGTAGCGGGAGATCGTTGAATGAGCAGTTCTTC. Amino acids: CASAGSGRSLNEQFF.